This T cell receptor (beta chain) was recovered during a study of blood T cell repertoires in COVID-19. In the source study's methods: Amplifying reference gene primers gave estimates of nucleated cell counts. Sequenced by immunoSEQ multiplex PCR; TCRdb stores in-frame clones only, minus some. V and J calls and clone size come straight from that table; D and trimming were deduced from the DNA. The data show 62,000 or so clones, 80% to 90% seen once. Trimming pared 5 bases from V and 5 bases from J, leaving 12 bases between. The CDR3 is made up of 13 amino acids. CDR1 is SGHTA, CDR2 FQGNSA, per germline.

The rearrangement joins TRBV7-2 to TRBJ2-5; possible D gene TRBD2, 6 bases. The sample taken for sequencing was peripheral blood. The origin of this receptor is a man aged 50-59 years with acute or convalescent COVID-19. In DNA, the CDR3 is TGTGCCAGCAGCCGTCCCGGGACTGAGACCCAGTACTTC. Residues: CASSRPGTETQYF.